Reported below is one T cell receptor beta chain. Sequenced by immunoSEQ multiplex PCR; TCRdb stores in-frame clones only, minus some. The profile covers about 45,000 clones, with about 82% appearing a single time and 2% to 2.5% taken by the ten largest. The data belong to a study of T cell clones after liver transplantation. Study as a whole: HCV positivity affected three of eight recipients; the rest lacked autoimmune or viral indications. Draws occurred before transplant, before withdrawal, and after complete or failed withdrawal.

The sequence was collected from a human patient who received a liver transplant. Some of the T cells might come from the graft donor. The specimen was CD4+ T cells from blood, collected 24 months after liver transplant.

Here the CDR3 reads CASSQGSGLVAGSNEKLFF. The DNA for the CDR3 is TGTGCCAGCAGCCAAGGATCAGGGTTGGTGGCCGGCTCTAATGAAAAACTGTTTTTT. The rearrangement uses TRBV4-2 and TRBJ1-4; a weak D match, TRBD1 (5 bases). The CDR3 sequence is 19 residues long. Germline assignment: CDR1 LGHNA and CDR2 YNFKEQ. V gave up 1 base and J gave up 3 bases, with 21 bases separating them.